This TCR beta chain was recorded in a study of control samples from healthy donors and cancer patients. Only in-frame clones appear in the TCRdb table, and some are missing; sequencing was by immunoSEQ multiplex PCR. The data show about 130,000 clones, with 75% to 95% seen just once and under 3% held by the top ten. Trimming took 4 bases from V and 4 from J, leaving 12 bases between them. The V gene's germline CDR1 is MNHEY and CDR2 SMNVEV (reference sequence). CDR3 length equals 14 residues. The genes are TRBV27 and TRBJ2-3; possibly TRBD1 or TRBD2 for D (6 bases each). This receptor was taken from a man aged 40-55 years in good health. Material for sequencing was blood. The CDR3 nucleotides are TGTGCCAGCAGTTCCCGGGGGCGCCCAGATACGCAGTATTTT. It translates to CASSSRGRPDTQYF.